This T cell receptor (beta chain) appears in the sequencing data of a study of T cell repertoires in ileal Crohn's disease. Study-level results: Every patient over 26.8% clonality showed endoscopic recurrence. Active smokers at surgery had more clonal expansions than non-smokers.

V lost 4 bases and J lost 5, with 12 bases in between. The CDR3 extends over 13 amino acids. Germline V gives CDR1 SGHRS, CDR2 YFSETQ. Using immunoSEQ multiplex PCR, the repertoire was profiled, and TCRdb retains in-frame clones only, with some absent. Of around 6,700 clones listed, 70% to 80% were seen once; the top ten hold around a sixth. In its sample, this clone was seen once. Its antigen is unidentified. This TCR came from an adult with Crohn's disease. J is TRBJ1-1 and V is TRBV5-1; possibly TRBD1 for D (5 bases). The sequenced sample consisted of ileal tissue. This CDR3 is CASSARDSTEAFF. In nucleotides, the CDR3 is TGCGCCAGCAGCGCACGAGACAGTACTGAAGCTTTCTTT.